Listed here is a single T cell receptor beta chain. The data were taken from a study of identical twins. TCRdb re-called the 5' RACE reads with MiXCR, one entry per CDR3 protein. Of 400,000 to 550,000 distinct CDR3 sequences listed, 20% to 25% were seen once; the top ten hold over 2.5%. Germline CDR1 and CDR2: SGHRS and YFSETQ. The CDR3 is made up of 14 amino acids. V shed 2 bases and J shed 1 base, with 9 bases lying between them. These records were also assigned to another study, of T cells expressing NK-cell markers.

This sequence was found in a woman aged 18 to 35 in good health. The rearrangement links TRBV5-1 to TRBJ1-1; D not certain. Sequenced sample: CD4+ T cells sorted from blood. CDR3 in amino acids: CASSLTPRNTEAFF. In nucleotides, the CDR3 is TGCGCCAGCAGCTTAACCCCGAGGAACACTGAAGCTTTCTTT.